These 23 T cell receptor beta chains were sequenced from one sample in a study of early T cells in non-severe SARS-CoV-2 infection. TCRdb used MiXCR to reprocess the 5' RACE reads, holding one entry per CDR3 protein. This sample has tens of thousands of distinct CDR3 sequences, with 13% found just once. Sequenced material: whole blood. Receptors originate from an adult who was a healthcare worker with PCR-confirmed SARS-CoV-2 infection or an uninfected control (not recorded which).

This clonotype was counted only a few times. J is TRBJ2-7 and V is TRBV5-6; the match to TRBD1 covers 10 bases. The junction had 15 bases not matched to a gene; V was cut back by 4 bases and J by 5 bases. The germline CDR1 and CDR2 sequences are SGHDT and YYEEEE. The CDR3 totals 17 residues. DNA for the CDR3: TGTGCCAGCAGCCAACAATATCCGGACAGGGGGAGGAACGAGCAGTACTTC. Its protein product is CASSQQYPDRGRNEQYF.

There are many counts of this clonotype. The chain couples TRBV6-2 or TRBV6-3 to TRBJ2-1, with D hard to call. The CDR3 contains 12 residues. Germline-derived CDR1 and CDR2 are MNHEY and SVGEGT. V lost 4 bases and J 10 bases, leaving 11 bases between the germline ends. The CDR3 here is CASSSPPGEQFF. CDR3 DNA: TGTGCCAGCAGTTCACCCCCTGGAGAGCAGTTCTTC.

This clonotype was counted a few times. CDR3 in amino acids: CASSPLSLNEQFF. CDR3 coding DNA: TGTGCCAGCAGTCCCTTGAGCCTTAATGAGCAGTTCTTC. V gene TRBV12-3 or TRBV12-4 combines with J gene TRBJ2-1; the D is unclear. Trimming took off 5 bases at V and 7 bases at J, with 12 bases between the two ends. The CDR3 extends over 13 amino acids.

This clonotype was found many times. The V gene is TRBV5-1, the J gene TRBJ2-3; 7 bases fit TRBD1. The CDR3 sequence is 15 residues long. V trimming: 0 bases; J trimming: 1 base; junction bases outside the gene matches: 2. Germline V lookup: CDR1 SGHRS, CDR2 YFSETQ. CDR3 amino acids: CASSLDRGRTDTQYF. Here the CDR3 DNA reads TGCGCCAGCAGCTTGGACAGGGGACGCACAGATACGCAGTATTTT.

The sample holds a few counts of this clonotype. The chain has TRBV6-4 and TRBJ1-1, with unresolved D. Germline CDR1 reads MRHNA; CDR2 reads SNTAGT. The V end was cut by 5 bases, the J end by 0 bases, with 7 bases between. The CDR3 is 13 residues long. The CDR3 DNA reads TGTGCCAGCAGTCGGGAAATGAACACTGAAGCTTTCTTT. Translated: CASSREMNTEAFF.

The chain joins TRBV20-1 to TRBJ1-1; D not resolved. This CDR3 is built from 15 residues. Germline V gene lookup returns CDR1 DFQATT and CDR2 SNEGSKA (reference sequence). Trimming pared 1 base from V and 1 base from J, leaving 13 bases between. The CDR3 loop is CSARVLGSGNTEAFF. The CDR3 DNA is TGCAGTGCTAGAGTTTTGGGATCAGGGAACACTGAAGCTTTCTTT.

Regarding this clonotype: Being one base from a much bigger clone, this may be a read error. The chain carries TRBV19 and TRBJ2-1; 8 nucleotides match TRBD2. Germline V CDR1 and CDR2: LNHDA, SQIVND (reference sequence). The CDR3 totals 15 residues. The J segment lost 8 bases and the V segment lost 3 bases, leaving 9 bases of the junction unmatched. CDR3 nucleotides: TGTGCCAGTAGTATTGTCTCTAGCGGGTTCGATGAGCAGTTCTTC. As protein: CASSIVSSGFDEQFF.

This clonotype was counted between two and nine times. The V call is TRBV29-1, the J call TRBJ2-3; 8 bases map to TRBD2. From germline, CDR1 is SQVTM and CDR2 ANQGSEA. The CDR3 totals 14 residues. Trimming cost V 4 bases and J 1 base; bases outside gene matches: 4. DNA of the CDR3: TGCAGCGTTGGAGCGGGGGTCGGCACAGATACGCAGTATTTT. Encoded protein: CSVGAGVGTDTQYF.

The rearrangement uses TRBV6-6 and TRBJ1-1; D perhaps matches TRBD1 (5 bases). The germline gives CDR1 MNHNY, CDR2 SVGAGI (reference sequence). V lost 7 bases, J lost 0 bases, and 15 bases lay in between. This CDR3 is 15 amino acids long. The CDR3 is CASTPGPSLNTEAFF. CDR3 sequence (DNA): TGTGCCAGCACCCCGGGACCGTCACTGAACACTGAAGCTTTCTTT.

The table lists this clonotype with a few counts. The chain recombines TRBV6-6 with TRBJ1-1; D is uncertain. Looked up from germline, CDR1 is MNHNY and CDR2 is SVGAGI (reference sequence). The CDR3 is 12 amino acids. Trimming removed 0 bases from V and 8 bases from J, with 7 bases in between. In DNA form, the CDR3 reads TGTGCCAGCAGTTACTCGTCGTCCGAAGCTTTCTTT. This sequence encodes CASSYSSSEAFF.

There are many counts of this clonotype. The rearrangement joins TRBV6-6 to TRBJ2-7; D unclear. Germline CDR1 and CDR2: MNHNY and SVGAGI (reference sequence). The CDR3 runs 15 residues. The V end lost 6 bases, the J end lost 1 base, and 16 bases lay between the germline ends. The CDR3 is CASRYLSPRSYEQYF. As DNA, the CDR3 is TGTGCCAGCAGGTACCTGTCGCCCAGATCCTACGAGCAGTACTTC.

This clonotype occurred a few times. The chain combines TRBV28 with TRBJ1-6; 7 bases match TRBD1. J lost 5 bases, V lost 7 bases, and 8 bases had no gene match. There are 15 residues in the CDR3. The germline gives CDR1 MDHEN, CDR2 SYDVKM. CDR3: CASIPGQTNNSPLHF. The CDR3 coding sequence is TGTGCCAGCATTCCGGGACAGACTAATAATTCACCCCTCCACTTT.

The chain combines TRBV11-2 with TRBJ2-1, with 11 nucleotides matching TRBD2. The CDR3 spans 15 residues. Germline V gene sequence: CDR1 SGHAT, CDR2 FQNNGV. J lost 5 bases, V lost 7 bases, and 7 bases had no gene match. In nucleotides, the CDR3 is TGTGCCAGCACCGCCCGACTAGCGGGAAACAATGAGCAGTTCTTC. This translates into CASTARLAGNNEQFF.

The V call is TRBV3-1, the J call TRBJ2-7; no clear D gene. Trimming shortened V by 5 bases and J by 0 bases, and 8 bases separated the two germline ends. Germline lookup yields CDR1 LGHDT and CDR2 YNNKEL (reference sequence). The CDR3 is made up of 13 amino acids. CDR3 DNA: TGTGCCAGCAGCACATTTAACTCCTACGAGCAGTACTTC. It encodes CASSTFNSYEQYF.

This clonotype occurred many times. CDR3 region: CASSLAQRGYGYTF. In DNA, the CDR3 is TGTGCCAGCAGTTTAGCGCAGCGAGGCTATGGCTACACCTTC. V gene TRBV12-3 or TRBV12-4 combines with J gene TRBJ1-2; D gene ambiguous. V dropped 0 bases and J dropped 4 bases, with 9 bases sitting between them. This CDR3 spans 14 amino acids.

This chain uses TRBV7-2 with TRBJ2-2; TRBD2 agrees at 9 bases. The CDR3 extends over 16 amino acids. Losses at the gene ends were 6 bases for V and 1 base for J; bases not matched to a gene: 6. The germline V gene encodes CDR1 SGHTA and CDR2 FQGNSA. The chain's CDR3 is CASSYLAGLNTGELFF. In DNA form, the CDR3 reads TGTGCCAGCAGTTATCTAGCGGGGCTGAACACCGGGGAGCTGTTTTTT.

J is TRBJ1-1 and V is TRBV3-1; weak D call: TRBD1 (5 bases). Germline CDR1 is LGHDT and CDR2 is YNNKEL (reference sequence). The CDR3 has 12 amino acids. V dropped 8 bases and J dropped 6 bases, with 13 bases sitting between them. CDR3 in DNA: TGTGCCAGCCCACCCGCGGGGGCTGAAGCTTTCTTT. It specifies CASPPAGAEAFF.

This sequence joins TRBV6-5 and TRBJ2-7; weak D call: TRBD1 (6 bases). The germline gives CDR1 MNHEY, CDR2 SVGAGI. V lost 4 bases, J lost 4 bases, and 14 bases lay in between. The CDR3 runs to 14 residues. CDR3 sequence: CASSFRGDGYEQYF. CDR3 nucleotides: TGTGCCAGCAGTTTCAGGGGAGATGGGTACGAGCAGTACTTC.

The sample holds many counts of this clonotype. CDR3 nucleotides: TGTGCCAGCAGCCGGCGGGTAGCGGGAGGGCCCACTGAGCAGTTCTTC. Its translation is CASSRRVAGGPTEQFF. The chain uses TRBV7-3 and TRBJ2-1; 11 nucleotides align to TRBD2. CDR1 is SGHTA and CDR2 is FQGTGA in the germline V gene. There are 16 residues in the CDR3. The J segment lost 9 bases and the V segment lost 5 bases, leaving 12 bases of the junction unmatched.

The CDR3 nucleotides are TGTGCCAGCAGCCCTGGGACAGGGAATGAAAAACTGTTTTTT. Protein product: CASSPGTGNEKLFF. The V call is TRBV11-2, the J call TRBJ1-4, with 9 positions matching TRBD1. V shed 5 bases, J shed 5 bases, and the junction held 3 bases outside the gene matches. Germline assignment: CDR1 SGHAT and CDR2 FQNNGV. This CDR3 is built from 14 residues. The full variable domain, rest sourced from reference TRBV11-2 and TRBJ1-4, is EAGVAQSPRYKIIEKRQSVAFWCNPISGHATLYWYQQILGQGPKLLIQFQNNGVVDDSQLPKDRFSAERLKGVDSTLKIQPAKLEDSAVYLCASSPGTGNEKLFFGSGTQLSVL.

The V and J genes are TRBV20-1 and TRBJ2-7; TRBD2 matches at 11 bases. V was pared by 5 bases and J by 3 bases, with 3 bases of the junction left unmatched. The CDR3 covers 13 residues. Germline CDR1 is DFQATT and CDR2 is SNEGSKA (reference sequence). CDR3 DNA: TGCAGTGCTTTAACTAGCGGGGGCTACGAGCAGTACTTC. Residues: CSALTSGGYEQYF.

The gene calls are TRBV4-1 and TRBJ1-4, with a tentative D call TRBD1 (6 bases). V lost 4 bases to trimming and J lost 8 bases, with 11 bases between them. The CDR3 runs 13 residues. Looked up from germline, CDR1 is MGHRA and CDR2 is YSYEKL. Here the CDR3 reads CASSLTRGEKLFF. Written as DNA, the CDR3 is TGCGCCAGCAGCCTTACCAGGGGCGAAAAACTGTTTTTT.

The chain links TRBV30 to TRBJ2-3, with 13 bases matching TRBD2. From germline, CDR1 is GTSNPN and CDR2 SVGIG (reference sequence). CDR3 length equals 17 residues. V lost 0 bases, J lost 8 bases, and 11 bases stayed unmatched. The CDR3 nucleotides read TGTGCCTGGAGTGTAACGGGACTAGCGGGACCCACCGGTACGCAGTATTTT. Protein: CAWSVTGLAGPTGTQYF.